Below, 2 T cell receptor beta chains from the same sample are listed, as sequenced in a study of shared clonotypes between healthy human individuals. Only in-frame clones appear in the TCRdb table, and some are missing; sequencing was by immunoSEQ multiplex PCR. The sample carries about a million clones, 70% to 80% recorded once. The sample taken for sequencing was memory CD4+ T cells sorted from blood. The subset: CD45RA-negative fraction. The receptors here all came from a man aged 18 to 30 in good health.

The chain links TRBV28 to TRBJ1-5, with a possible D match to TRBD1 (6 bases). V shed 5 bases and J shed 5 bases, with 19 bases lying between them. Germline V gene data show CDR1 as MDHEN and CDR2 as SYDVKM. The CDR3 runs 16 residues. CDR3 region: CASSPGGRPTDQPQHF. The CDR3 DNA sequence: TGTGCCAGCAGTCCTGGGGGCAGACCTACTGATCAGCCCCAGCATTTT.

The chain couples TRBV27 to TRBJ2-7; D remains unclear. Trimming shortened V by 2 bases and J by 6 bases, and 11 bases separated the two germline ends. There are 13 residues in the CDR3. Germline CDR1 MNHEY, CDR2 SMNVEV (reference sequence). The CDR3 DNA sequence: TGTGCCAGCAGTTTACCCGCCTCGCGCGAGCAGTACTTC. This translates into CASSLPASREQYF.